This TCR beta chain is drawn from a study of human T cells and chemical hapten exposure. For the study at large: The study traced per-sample TCR yield variation mainly to small differences in pooled library volumes. Study observations and caveats: High-frequency TCRs, those above 1 in 1000, stayed the same after DPC sensitization.

The time point denotes: healthy volunteer bleed at 2 weeks. The template was total RNA from unfractionated whole blood. This clonotype was counted a few times. Its specificity is unknown. Each cDNA molecule in the library carried unique molecular identifiers. In the study's own analysis: Samples ranged from roughly 20,000 to 750,000 TCRs, with a median of around 100,000. TCRdb passed the RACE reads through MiXCR, listing each CDR3 protein once. The V and J calls were determined by TCRdb, not by the authors. The sample has 100,000 to 150,000 distinct CDR3 sequences, around 8.2% seen once; the top ten hold approximately 2%. The sequenced sample consisted of whole blood. The source is a male donor in good health. Some clones in this sample may be carry-over from other donors' samples.

CDR3 coding DNA: TGTGCCAGCAGTTCCAGAGTAAATGAGCAGTTCTTC. As protein: CASSSRVNEQFF. The chain carries TRBV12-3 or TRBV12-4 and TRBJ2-1; D ambiguous. V dropped 4 bases and J dropped 7 bases, with 8 bases sitting between them. This CDR3 comprises 12 residues.